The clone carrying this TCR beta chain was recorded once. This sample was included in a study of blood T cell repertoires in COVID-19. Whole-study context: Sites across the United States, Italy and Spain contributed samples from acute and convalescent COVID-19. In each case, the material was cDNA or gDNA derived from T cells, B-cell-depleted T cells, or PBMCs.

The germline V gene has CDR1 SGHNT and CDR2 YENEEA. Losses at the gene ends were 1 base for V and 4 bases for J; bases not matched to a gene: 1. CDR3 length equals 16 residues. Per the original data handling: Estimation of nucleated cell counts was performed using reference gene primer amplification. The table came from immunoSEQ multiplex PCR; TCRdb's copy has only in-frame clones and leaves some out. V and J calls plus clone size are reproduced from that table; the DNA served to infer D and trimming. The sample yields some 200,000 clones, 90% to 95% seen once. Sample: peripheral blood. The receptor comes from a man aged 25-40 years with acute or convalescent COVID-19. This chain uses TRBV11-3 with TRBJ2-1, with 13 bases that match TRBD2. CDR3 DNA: TGTGCCAGCAGCTTAGGGGGACTAGCGGGATACAATGAGCAGTTCTTC. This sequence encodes CASSLGGLAGYNEQFF.